This entry describes one T cell receptor (beta chain). Sequenced by immunoSEQ multiplex PCR; TCRdb stores in-frame clones only, minus some. The sample lists 54,000 or so clones; 90% to 95% were seen once. The entry originates in a study of control samples from healthy donors and cancer patients. J was trimmed by 6 bases and V by 3 bases; bases with no gene match: 4. The germline gives CDR1 MNHEY, CDR2 SMNVEV (reference sequence). This CDR3 spans 13 amino acids. This TCR was sampled from a man aged 25-40 years in good health. This chain uses TRBV27 with TRBJ2-7, with 8 bases that match TRBD1. Sequencing was performed on blood. The CDR3 here is CASSFGTGGEQYF. Written as DNA, the CDR3 is TGTGCCAGCAGTTTTGGGACAGGTGGCGAGCAGTACTTC.